This TCR beta chain was sequenced for a study of CD8+CD57+ T cells in acquired aplastic anemia. Genomic DNA, the template, was used for profiling of the TCR beta VDJ and CDR3. Via MiXCR, TCRdb re-called the reads, giving one row per CDR3 protein. The table records 150,000 to 200,000 distinct CDR3 sequences, roughly three fifths of them present only once. CDR3 size: 16 residues. The V segment lost 6 bases and the J segment 4 bases; nucleotides outside the gene matches: 10. Germline V gene data show CDR1 as LNHDA and CDR2 as SQIVND (reference sequence). Individuals selected for sequencing had exhibited CD8+CD57+ cell expansion on flow cytometry.

The sequence came from a human donor with aplastic anemia. The chain is built from TRBV19 and TRBJ2-2; 8 bases fit TRBD1. The specimen was sorted CD4+, CD8+, or CD8+CD57+ T cells (not recorded which) from PBMCs. This chain's CDR3 is CASSRPGQASTGELFF. DNA for the CDR3: TGTGCCAGTAGCCGACCGGGACAGGCCTCCACCGGGGAGCTGTTTTTT.